One sample yielded the 11 T cell receptor beta chains listed below, sequenced in a study of T cells in Graves' hyperthyroidism and ophthalmopathy. RNA transcripts provided the source from which TCR beta CDR3 regions were amplified. The TCR CDR3 first-round RT-PCR relied on the HTBI primer set. TCRdb processed the multiplex PCR reads anew with MiXCR; each CDR3 protein has one entry. This sample has approximately 560,000 distinct CDR3 sequences; roughly 14% occur once, and the top ten carry approximately 7%. The sample comprised blood. All receptors come from a woman in her twenties or thirties with Graves' hyperthyroidism.

Many counts were recorded for this clonotype. V usage is TRBV18 and J usage is TRBJ2-1; D possibly corresponds to TRBD2 (6 bases). The germline V gene encodes CDR1 KGHSH and CDR2 LQKENI. V lost 0 bases and J lost 11, with 11 bases in between. There are 13 residues in the CDR3. The DNA for the CDR3 is TGTGCCAGCTCACCACCGACGGCGGGACAGCAGTTCTTC. Amino acids: CASSPPTAGQQFF.

This clonotype was seen a handful of times. The V and J genes are TRBV20-1 and TRBJ1-1; D is uncertain. The germline V and J ends were trimmed by 2 bases and 1 base, with 14 bases remaining between them. Germline CDR1 DFQATT, CDR2 SNEGSKA (reference sequence). The CDR3 covers 15 residues. CDR3 sequence reads: CSARRPSLGNTEAFF. The CDR3 bases are TGCAGTGCTAGACGCCCATCCTTGGGGAACACTGAAGCTTTCTTT.

Turning to this clonotype: The junction does not match germline at one end; this may be a read error. The gene calls are TRBV5-1 and TRBJ2-1, with a possible D match to TRBD1 (6 bases). Germline V gene data show CDR1 as SGHRS and CDR2 as YFSETQ. CDR3 length: 13 amino acids. The CDR3 protein is CASSLIRGNERFF. Written as DNA, the CDR3 is TGCGCCAGCAGCTTGATCAGGGGCAATGAGCGGTTCTTC.

J is TRBJ2-5 and V is TRBV6-2 or TRBV6-3; D unclear. The V and J ends lost 0 bases and 0 bases respectively, with 2 bases between them. This CDR3 is 13 amino acids long. Germline V gene data show CDR1 as MNHEY and CDR2 as SVGEGT. Here the CDR3 reads CASSYSYQETQYF. For the CDR3, the DNA is TGTGCCAGCAGTTACTCGTACCAAGAGACCCAGTACTTC.

This clonotype was recorded many times. This chain links TRBV6-2 or TRBV6-3 with TRBJ2-3, with D maybe TRBD2 (6 bases). The CDR3 runs to 14 residues. Germline V gene lookup returns CDR1 MNHEY and CDR2 SVGEGT. V was shortened by 6 bases and J by 2 bases, with 12 bases between the two germline ends. CDR3 bases: TGTGCCAGCAGGCCCGGGGGTAACACAGATACGCAGTATTTT. Its translation is CASRPGGNTDTQYF.

This clonotype has only a few counts. The chain links TRBV24-1 to TRBJ2-2; D remains unclear. Germline V gene data show CDR1 as KGHDR and CDR2 as SFDVKD. Trimming left V 7 bases short and J 3 bases short, with 8 bases between. This CDR3 spans 13 amino acids. CDR3 nucleotides: TGTGCCACCAGAGCTGCATACACCGGGGAGCTGTTTTTT. This translates into CATRAAYTGELFF.

This clonotype was recorded at least ten times. This chain connects TRBV20-1 to TRBJ2-7; TRBD2 matches 12 bases. The CDR3 covers 13 residues. Germline CDR1 DFQATT, CDR2 SNEGSKA (reference sequence). Trimming removed 5 bases from V and 4 bases from J; junction bases left unmatched: 3. This chain's CDR3 is CSAPTSGSYEQYF. The DNA for the CDR3 is TGCAGTGCTCCGACTAGCGGGAGTTACGAGCAGTACTTC.

This clonotype was counted ten times or more. J is TRBJ2-3 and V is TRBV20-1; 9 bases fit TRBD2. CDR1 DFQATT and CDR2 SNEGSKA come from the germline V gene (reference sequence). V shed 0 bases, J shed 0 bases, and the junction held 7 bases outside the gene matches. The CDR3 length is 17 residues. This CDR3 reads CSARDLISGRSTDTQYF. The DNA of the CDR3 is TGCAGTGCTAGAGATCTGATTAGCGGGAGAAGCACAGATACGCAGTATTTT.

The chain combines TRBV19 with TRBJ2-7, with TRBD1 matching over 8 bases. Germline V gives CDR1 LNHDA, CDR2 SQIVND (reference sequence). This CDR3 is 14 amino acids long. The V gene end was trimmed by 5 bases and the J gene end by 6 bases; junction bases not matched to a gene: 9. DNA of the CDR3: TGTGCCAGTAGTTTCAGGGGGCGTGGTGCCGAGCAGTACTTC. This translates into CASSFRGRGAEQYF. Combining the CDR3 with reference TRBV19 and TRBJ2-7 gives the whole variable domain DGGITQSPKYLFRKEGQNVTLSCEQNLNHDAMYWYRQDPGQGLRLIYYSQIVNDFQKGDIAEGYSVSREKKESFPLTVTSAQKNPTAFYLCASSFRGRGAEQYFGPGTRLTVT.

There are many counts of this clonotype. The chain carries TRBV2 and TRBJ2-3, with 7 bases that match TRBD2. CDR3 length: 12 residues. CDR1 SNHLY and CDR2 FYNNEI come from the germline V gene. V lost 8 bases, J lost 5 bases, and 4 bases stayed unmatched. This CDR3 is CASLGGVDTQYF. The CDR3 DNA sequence: TGTGCCAGCCTGGGGGGGGTAGATACGCAGTATTTT. Drawing the rest from reference TRBV2 and TRBJ2-3, the complete variable domain is EPEVTQTPSHQVTQMGQEVILRCVPISNHLYFYWYRQILGQKVEFLVSFYNNEISEKSEIFDDQFSVERPDGSNFTLKIRSTKLEDSAMYFCASLGGVDTQYFGPGTRLTVL.

This clonotype was seen a handful of times. The genes are TRBV28 and TRBJ1-3, with D uncertain. In germline, CDR1 is MDHEN, CDR2 SYDVKM. With 7 bases removed from V and 4 bases from J, the gap between germline ends came to 11 bases. The CDR3 is 13 residues long. CDR3 bases: TGTGCCAGCATCGCGGGCGACGGAAACACCATATATTTT. This codes for CASIAGDGNTIYF. The full variable domain, with the rest looked up from reference TRBV28 and TRBJ1-3, is DVKVTQSSRYLVKRTGEKVFLECVQDMDHENMFWYRQDPGLGLRLIYFSYDVKMKEKGDIPEGYSVSREKKERFSLILESASTNQTSMYLCASIAGDGNTIYFGEGSWLTVV.